This T cell receptor (beta chain) was obtained from a study of T cell responses to AZD1222 COVID-19 vaccine. Broader study findings: Nearly half of spike-specific TCRs reportedly target variant regions that are unmutated in the B.1.351 and B.1.1.7 variants. CD4 TCRs associated with vaccination spanned spike, dominating at 160-218 and 743-854. Compared with day 0, the breadth and depth of the Spike-specific TCR repertoire rose significantly after two doses of AZD1222. Donors were chiefly white British, with a greater number of females, and clonal diversity was perhaps underestimated.

Points on this clone: Its cognate antigen is unknown.

The germline V gene has CDR1 SGHAT and CDR2 FQNNGV. Trimming pared 6 bases from V and 0 bases from J, leaving 8 bases between. The length of the CDR3 is 13 residues. Assay: immunoSEQ multiplex PCR; the TCRdb copy retains only in-frame clones and omits some. Among more than 110,000 clones, 70% to 90% were seen once, and the ten largest hold 4.7%. V and J are TRBV11-2 and TRBJ1-1, with no clear D. The receptor was derived from an adult in good health. The specimen was peripheral blood, collected on day 0 of AZD1222 vaccination. CDR3: CASRSIVNTEAFF. The CDR3 coding sequence is TGTGCCAGCAGGTCCATCGTGAACACTGAAGCTTTCTTT. Full variable domain (outside the CDR3, taken from reference TRBV11-2 and TRBJ1-1): EAGVAQSPRYKIIEKRQSVAFWCNPISGHATLYWYQQILGQGPKLLIQFQNNGVVDDSQLPKDRFSAERLKGVDSTLKIQPAKLEDSAVYLCASRSIVNTEAFFGQGTRLTVV.